This T cell receptor (beta chain) was retrieved from a study of vaccination and CD4 T cells after COVID-19. The overall study: The stimulus for the cells was overlapping spike peptides derived from SARS-CoV-2, HCoV-NL63, HCoV-OC43 and HCoV-229E.

This clonotype is labeled as medium-sized. Antigen: not known. This CDR3 spans 16 amino acids. The trim removed 5 bases at V and 0 bases at J, leaving 7 bases unmatched. Germline V gene sequence: CDR1 LNHDA, CDR2 SQIVND (reference sequence). Oncomine TCR Beta short-read sequencing was applied to DNA from cultured CD4+ T cells. TCRdb ran MiXCR on the PCR reads and lists one entry per CDR3 protein. The repertoire has around 20,000 distinct CDR3 sequences, under 45% of them found once; the top ten carry 6.3%. The sample's treatment: approximately 9-day PBMC culture with coronavirus spike peptide pools or control peptides (ViraFEST assay). ViraFEST used peptide pools to expand antigen-specific T cells, then sequenced TCRs.

The sequencing here drew on CD4+ T cells from blood, cultured in vitro, taken before SARS-CoV-2 vaccination. The clonotype comes from a human donor who had recovered from COVID-19. This sequence joins TRBV19 and TRBJ2-4; 7 bases map to TRBD1. CDR3 amino acids: CASSSHDRAAKNIQYF. DNA for the CDR3: TGTGCCAGTAGTTCTCACGACAGGGCAGCCAAAAACATTCAGTACTTC.